This T cell receptor (beta chain) was recorded in a study of T cell repertoires in MIS-A myocarditis (dated by TCRdb to about 2022). TCRbeta CDR3 regions were amplified by the immunoSEQ bias-controlled multiplex PCR and were subjected to high-throughput sequencing. In the paper's pipeline: CDR3 sequences were collapsed and filtered with the immunoSEQ vendor pipeline, and the abundance and frequency of each unique TCRbeta CDR3 were thereby quantified. Dominant CDR3 amino acid sequences were clustered with SARS-CoV-2-specific ImmuneCODE TCRbeta sequences by CD-HIT at a 90% global sequence identity threshold. Clones were classed as hyperexpanded at frequencies of 0.1 to 1 and as large at frequencies of 0.01 to 0.1. For the dominant clones, CDR3 amino acid sequences and V and J gene assignments were confirmed with MiXCR. The R stringdist package was used to calculate Levenshtein distances between the patient clonotypes and the ImmuneCODE hits. TCRdb holds this immuneACCESS table with in-frame rearrangements only. Some clones are missing; in checked studies, unresolved V genes explain under half, and the rest has no known cause. V and J calls plus clone size are reproduced from that table; the DNA served to infer D and trimming. The table for this sample lists 10,000 to 13,000 clones; about 83% of them were counted only once. 29% of the sample goes to the ten largest clones.

In regard to this clone: No antigen is known for it. Base qualities are not recorded, but no much larger clone differs from it by a single base.

The germline V gene encodes CDR1 SGDLS and CDR2 YYNGEE. V and J are trimmed by 1 base and 4 bases, and the gene matches miss 5 bases of the junction. The CDR3 numbers 16 residues from cysteine through phenylalanine. CDR3 DNA only is kept here, 48 bases in frame from base 1. The QIAamp DNA FFPE kit was used to extract genomic DNA from formalin-fixed paraffin-embedded autopsy tissue. The chain is made from TRBV9 and TRBJ2-2, and 9 junction bases match TRBD2. Material: right ventricle heart tissue obtained at autopsy. Reading the label with the study, this specimen's cell subset or site is: cardiac tissue sample (left or right ventricle, interventricular septum, or pericardium). The sequence was obtained from a man younger than 30 with fulminant myocarditis from multisystem inflammatory syndrome in adults (MIS-A) after COVID-19. The base sequence is TGTGCCAGCAGCGTAAGCGGGAGGCAGGGCACCGGGGAGCTGTTTTTT. This is translated as CASSVSGRQGTGELFF.